This TCR beta chain was obtained from a study of OX40 agonist ivuxolimab in advanced cancers. Study overall: Participants averaged 60 years of age (range roughly 23 to 80) and were roughly 80% male.

Clones were sequenced by immunoSEQ multiplex PCR, and TCRdb holds only the in-frame ones, with some missing. The sample lists more than 75,000 clones, less than 90% seen once, with around 0.82% in the top ten. Study outcomes and limitations: In the 0.1 to 3.0 mg/kg range, CD4+ and CD8+ blood T cells had expanded clonally by week 6. The authors did not determine the antigen specificity of the expanded peripheral T cells. In a subset of nonresponders, normalized T-cell clonal expansion was also low.

V was clipped by 5 bases and J by 2 bases; unmatched bases: 7. The length of the CDR3 is 16 residues. The germline CDR1 and CDR2 sequences are SGHTA and FQGTGA. This clone has only a few counts. Its antigen remains unidentified. The source was CD4+ or CD8+ T cells sorted from blood, collected in a trial of the OX40 agonist ivuxolimab. This sequence joins TRBV7-3 and TRBJ2-3, with 10 nucleotides matching TRBD2. The source is an adult with an advanced solid tumor such as melanoma, head and neck, liver or kidney cancer. The CDR3 bases are TGTGCCAGCAGCCCGGGACTAGCGTCCCTCACAGATACGCAGTATTTT. Encoded protein: CASSPGLASLTDTQYF.